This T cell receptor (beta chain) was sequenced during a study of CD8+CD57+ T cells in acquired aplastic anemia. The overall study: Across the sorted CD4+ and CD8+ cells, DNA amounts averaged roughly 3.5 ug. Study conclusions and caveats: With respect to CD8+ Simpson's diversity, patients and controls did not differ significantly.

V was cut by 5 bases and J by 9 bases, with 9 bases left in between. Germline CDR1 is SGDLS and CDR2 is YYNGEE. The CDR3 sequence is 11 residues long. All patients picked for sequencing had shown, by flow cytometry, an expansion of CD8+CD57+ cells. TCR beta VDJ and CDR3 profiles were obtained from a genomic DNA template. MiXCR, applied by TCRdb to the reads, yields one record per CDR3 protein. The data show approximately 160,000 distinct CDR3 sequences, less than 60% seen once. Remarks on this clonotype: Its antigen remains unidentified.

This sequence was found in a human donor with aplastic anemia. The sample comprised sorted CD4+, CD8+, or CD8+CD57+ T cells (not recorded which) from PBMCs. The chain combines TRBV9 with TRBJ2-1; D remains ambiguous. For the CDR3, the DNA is TGTGCCAGCAGTGAATTCAGTGAGCAGTTCTTC. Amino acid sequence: CASSEFSEQFF.